The 24 T cell receptor beta chains reported below all come from one sample, sequenced in a study of beta chain features in type 1 diabetes. All of the isolated RNA was reverse transcribed, so expressed TCRB transcripts were sequenced. Using immunoSEQ multiplex PCR, the repertoire was profiled, and TCRdb retains in-frame clones only, with some absent. This sample yields 620,000 or so clones, of which 15% to 17% are seen a single time; approximately 0.087% belongs to the top ten. Sequenced input: naive CD4+ T cells from blood. The receptors were sampled from a man younger than 35 in good health.

The rearrangement joins TRBV25-1 to TRBJ2-2, with 8 bases lining up with TRBD1. This CDR3 region has 14 residues. Unmatched junction bases numbered 4, after V lost 4 bases and J lost 6 bases. Germline-derived CDR1 and CDR2 are MGHDK and SYGVNS. DNA for the CDR3: TGTGCCAGCAGTGGGACAGGGAGATCCGGGGAGCTGTTTTTT. This codes for CASSGTGRSGELFF.

The chain employs TRBV7-3 and TRBJ1-2, with D maybe TRBD1 (5 bases). In germline, CDR1 is SGHTA, CDR2 FQGTGA. Trimming removed 2 bases from V and 8 bases from J, with 12 bases in between. CDR3 length equals 13 residues. The CDR3 is CASSLLGAYGYTF. The DNA for the CDR3 is TGTGCCAGCAGCTTACTTGGGGCTTACGGCTACACCTTC.

This chain's CDR3 is CATSSSAPYEQYF. As DNA, the CDR3 is TGTGCCACCAGCAGCTCGGCCCCCTACGAGCAGTACTTC. The chain combines TRBV15 with TRBJ2-7, with D unresolved. The CDR3 is made up of 13 amino acids. Germline V gene sequence: CDR1 LNHNV, CDR2 YYDKDF (reference sequence). V dropped 3 bases and J dropped 2 bases, with 8 bases sitting between them. The complete variable domain, with remaining parts taken from reference TRBV15 and TRBJ2-7, reads DAMVIQNPRYQVTQFGKPVTLSCSQTLNHNVMYWYQQKSSQAPKLLFHYYDKDFNNEADTPDNFQSRRPNTSFCFLDIRSPGLGDTAMYLCATSSSAPYEQYFGPGTRLTVT.

This chain connects TRBV21-1 to TRBJ1-4; TRBD1 is the table's D call and was not checked against the DNA. TRBV21-1 is marked as a pseudogene. This CDR3 spans 15 amino acids. The CDR3 DNA is TGTGCCAGCAGCACCCCGGACAGGGGAGAGGAAAAACTGTTTTTT. The encoded protein is CASSTPDRGEEKLFF.

The chain carries TRBV5-1 and TRBJ1-1, with D unresolved. Germline V lookup: CDR1 SGHRS, CDR2 YFSETQ. The CDR3 spans 16 residues. The V gene lost 3 bases and the J gene lost 6 bases, with 21 bases spanning the gap. CDR3 in DNA: TGCGCCAGCAGCTCTAACATCGGGTTTGCGGGTGCTGAAGCTTTCTTT. It encodes CASSSNIGFAGAEAFF.

This clone came up a few times. The CDR3 loop reads CASSFRGHYNEQFF. The CDR3 DNA sequence: TGTGCCAGCAGCTTCAGGGGTCACTACAATGAGCAGTTCTTC. This rearrangement joins TRBV7-3 to TRBJ2-1; D may be TRBD1 (6 bases). Germline loops: CDR1 SGHTA, CDR2 FQGTGA. V dropped 3 bases and J dropped 3 bases, with 9 bases sitting between them. The CDR3 covers 14 residues.

This chain uses TRBV9 with TRBJ2-5; 10 nucleotides agree with TRBD1. Germline V gives CDR1 SGDLS, CDR2 YYNGEE. This CDR3 is built from 15 residues. Trimming cost V 2 bases and J 5 bases; bases outside gene matches: 6. The CDR3 protein is CASSVSGTGVETQYF. The CDR3 DNA reads TGTGCCAGCAGCGTGTCCGGGACAGGGGTGGAGACCCAGTACTTC.

This chain links TRBV5-4 with TRBJ2-7; D might be TRBD2 (6 bases). Trimming pared 2 bases from V and 4 bases from J, leaving 13 bases between. Germline V gene data show CDR1 as SGHNT and CDR2 as YYREEE (reference sequence). The CDR3 runs to 14 residues. CDR3 coding DNA: TGTGCCAGCAGCTTCATGTCGCGGGATTACGAGCAGTACTTC. Protein: CASSFMSRDYEQYF. The full variable domain, its missing parts supplied by reference TRBV5-4 and TRBJ2-7, is ETGVTQSPTHLIKTRGQQVTLRCSSQSGHNTVSWYQQALGQGPQFIFQYYREEENGRGNFPPRFSGLQFPNYSSELNVNALELDDSALYLCASSFMSRDYEQYFGPGTRLTVT.

This clone has more than one count but fewer than ten. This chain links TRBV18 with TRBJ2-7, with D possibly TRBD1 on 5 matching bases. The CDR3 covers 13 residues. The V end lost 4 bases, the J end lost 0 bases, and 7 bases lay between the germline ends. CDR1 is KGHSH and CDR2 is LQKENI in the germline V gene. CDR3 in DNA: TGTGCCAGCTCACTGACAGACTCCTACGAGCAGTACTTC. It specifies CASSLTDSYEQYF. Combining the CDR3 with reference TRBV18 and TRBJ2-7 gives the whole variable domain NAGVMQNPRHLVRRRGQEARLRCSPMKGHSHVYWYRQLPEEGLKFMVYLQKENIIDESGMPKERFSAEFPKEGPSILRIQQVVRGDSAAYFCASSLTDSYEQYFGPGTRLTVT.

The J gene is TRBJ1-6, the V gene TRBV6-1, with 9 bases lining up with TRBD1. This CDR3 spans 17 amino acids. J gave up 2 bases and V 4 bases, and 6 bases lay outside the gene matches. The germline gives CDR1 MNHNS, CDR2 SASEGT. The CDR3 DNA follows: TGTGCCAGCAGTGTCACAGGGGGCTCAACCTATAATTCACCCCTCCACTTT. It codes for CASSVTGGSTYNSPLHF.

There are a few counts of this clone. In DNA, the CDR3 is TGTGCCAGCAGCTCCCTAGCGGGGAGCACAGATACGCAGTATTTT. This translates into CASSSLAGSTDTQYF. V gene TRBV5-4 combines with J gene TRBJ2-3; 9 bases map to TRBD2. Germline CDR1 and CDR2: SGHNT and YYREEE (reference sequence). After removal of 3 bases from V and 0 bases from J, the junction contained 2 bases not matched to a gene. The CDR3 covers 15 residues.

This chain joins TRBV27 and TRBJ1-1, with D perhaps TRBD1 (5 bases). The length of the CDR3 is 17 residues. Germline CDR1 MNHEY, CDR2 SMNVEV (reference sequence). Trimming took 2 bases from V and 1 from J, leaving 17 bases between them. The CDR3 is CASSLRGKGKTNTEAFF. CDR3 bases: TGTGCCAGCAGTTTACGCGGAAAGGGGAAGACGAACACTGAAGCTTTCTTT.

J is TRBJ2-1 and V is TRBV7-2; tentatively, D is TRBD2 (6 bases). Germline V lookup: CDR1 SGHTA, CDR2 FQGNSA. Between the trimmed V and J ends, which lost 1 base and 2 bases, there was a span of 9 bases. The CDR3 covers 15 residues. CDR3 nucleotides: TGTGCCAGCAGCTTAGTACCGGGGGCCTACAATGAGCAGTTCTTC. Its translation is CASSLVPGAYNEQFF.

The sample holds a few counts of this clone. At the DNA level, this CDR3 is encoded by other sequences in the same sample as well. This chain links TRBV28 with TRBJ1-5; D remains unclear. Per the germline V gene, CDR1 is MDHEN and CDR2 is SYDVKM. The V and J ends lost 3 bases and 1 base respectively, with 4 bases between them. The CDR3 spans 13 residues. The CDR3 is CASSFGSNQPQHF. CDR3 DNA sequence: TGTGCCAGCAGTTTTGGGAGCAATCAGCCCCAGCATTTT.

The chain recombines TRBV18 with TRBJ2-5; D is perhaps TRBD2 (5 bases). The V end lost 3 bases, the J end lost 5 bases, and 10 bases lay between the germline ends. Germline V lookup: CDR1 KGHSH, CDR2 LQKENI. There are 13 residues in the CDR3. The CDR3 coding sequence is TGTGCCAGCTCACCGTTACTAGATGAGACCCAGTACTTC. Amino acids: CASSPLLDETQYF.

This clone was seen many times. The chain combines TRBV14 with TRBJ1-4, with D hard to call. CDR1 is SGHDN and CDR2 is FVKESK in the germline V gene. Trimming stripped 4 bases from V and 8 bases from J, with 11 bases between. The CDR3 sequence is 13 residues long. In nucleotides, the CDR3 is TGTGCCAGCAGCCCGCGCAGGAGAGAAAAACTGTTTTTT. It is translated as CASSPRRREKLFF.

The V call is TRBV9, the J call TRBJ2-3; D might be TRBD1 or TRBD2, each matching 6 bases. CDR3 length: 14 residues. V lost 4 bases and J lost 6, with 15 bases in between. Per the germline V gene, CDR1 is SGDLS and CDR2 is YYNGEE. The DNA for the CDR3 is TGTGCCAGCAGCTTAACCCGGGGGCTGGATACGCAGTATTTT. As protein: CASSLTRGLDTQYF.

This clone was detected only a few times. This chain connects TRBV5-1 to TRBJ2-1; 8 bases map to TRBD1. The CDR3 has 14 amino acids. V was pared by 7 bases and J by 4 bases, with 7 bases of the junction left unmatched. CDR1 and CDR2 (germline): SGHRS, YFSETQ. DNA for the CDR3: TGCGCCAGCCGGGGGACAGGCCAATACAATGAGCAGTTCTTC. Its translation is CASRGTGQYNEQFF.

The sample holds a few counts of this clone. V usage is TRBV6-5 and J usage is TRBJ2-7; D possibly uses TRBD1 or TRBD2 (5 bases each). The germline V gene encodes CDR1 MNHEY and CDR2 SVGAGI. V shed 5 bases and J shed 0 bases, with 11 bases lying between them. CDR3 size: 14 residues. CDR3 sequence: CASSRDGVSYEQYF. In DNA form, the CDR3 reads TGTGCCAGCAGTAGGGACGGAGTCTCCTACGAGCAGTACTTC.

This clone was observed once. This chain links TRBV4-3 with TRBJ2-1; 9 nucleotides line up with TRBD2. V was clipped by 5 bases and J by 11 bases; unmatched bases: 13. CDR3 length equals 15 residues. In germline, CDR1 is LGHNA, CDR2 YSLEER. The CDR3 DNA reads as TGCGCCAGCAGCAAAGTGGCTAGCGGGGTGTCCCAGCAGTTCTTC. It is translated as CASSKVASGVSQQFF.

The gene calls are TRBV7-9 and TRBJ1-2; 9 bases align to TRBD1. The CDR3 is made up of 18 amino acids. Germline values: CDR1 SEHNR, CDR2 FQNEAQ (reference sequence). V gave up 2 bases and J gave up 3 bases; unmatched junction bases: 13. The CDR3 nucleotides are TGTGCCAGCAGCTTATTTACTAGGACAGGGGTTTTCGACTATGGCTACACCTTC. Its protein is CASSLFTRTGVFDYGYTF.

Written as DNA, the CDR3 is TGTGCCTGGGAACTCGGGATTTCGGGCCCAGATACGCAGTATTTT. The encoded protein is CAWELGISGPDTQYF. The genes are TRBV30 and TRBJ2-3, with a weak D call TRBD2 (5 bases). Trimming left V 5 bases short and J 4 bases short, with 19 bases between. This CDR3 contains 15 residues. Germline V gene data show CDR1 as GTSNPN and CDR2 as SVGIG (reference sequence).

This chain connects TRBV18 to TRBJ1-6; TRBD1 aligns across 9 bases. CDR3 size: 15 residues. The trim removed 2 bases at V and 9 bases at J, leaving 5 bases unmatched. Germline V lookup: CDR1 KGHSH, CDR2 LQKENI. The chain's CDR3 is CASSPNLQGASPLHF. CDR3 nucleotide sequence: TGTGCCAGCTCACCAAACTTACAGGGGGCTTCACCCCTCCACTTT.

This clone was observed a few times. This sample includes further DNA sequences coding for the same CDR3. The V gene is TRBV29-1, the J gene TRBJ2-7; D unresolved. This CDR3 contains 11 residues. The germline V gene encodes CDR1 SQVTM and CDR2 ANQGSEA. Trimming took off 6 bases at V and 3 bases at J, with 9 bases between the two ends. The CDR3: CSVGRSYEQYF. CDR3 DNA: TGCAGCGTGGGCAGGAGCTACGAGCAGTACTTC.